The next 14 T cell receptor beta chains were all read from a single sample in a study of T-cell reconstitution after alpha-beta-depleted transplantation in children. A library of TCRbeta sequences, prepared with unique molecular identifiers, was generated. TCRdb recomputed calls from the PCR reads with MiXCR, one row per CDR3 protein. The sample yields hundreds of thousands of distinct CDR3 sequences, under 9.5% seen once. The input for sequencing was PBMCs from the stem cell graft donor, taken from the stem cell graft. The receptors derive from a human donor who donated a stem cell graft to a child with acute lymphoblastic leukemia.

This clonotype occurred a few times. The chain is built from TRBV6-5 and TRBJ2-7; D unclear. V lost 6 bases, J lost 3 bases, and 9 bases lay in between. CDR3 length: 12 residues. Germline CDR1 and CDR2: MNHEY and SVGAGI. For the CDR3, the DNA is TGTGCCAGCAGCCGGAACCTCTACGAGCAGTACTTC. Translating it yields CASSRNLYEQYF.

This chain links TRBV5-1 with TRBJ2-1; D tentatively reads TRBD1 or TRBD2 (5 bases each). The germline V gene has CDR1 SGHRS and CDR2 YFSETQ. V was shortened by 1 base and J by 8 bases, with 16 bases between the two germline ends. The length of the CDR3 is 15 residues. CDR3 loop: CASSLRDPKGYEQFF. CDR3 in DNA: TGCGCCAGCAGCTTGCGGGACCCCAAAGGGTATGAGCAGTTCTTC.

The chain couples TRBV12-3 or TRBV12-4 to TRBJ2-1, with 8 bases matching TRBD2. V lost 7 bases and J lost 7; bases outside the gene matches: 12. The CDR3 extends over 15 amino acids. The CDR3 DNA follows: TGTGCCAGCAAGCTAGCGGGCCCGCCGGGGAATGAGCAGTTCTTC. Protein sequence: CASKLAGPPGNEQFF.

This clonotype was detected a few times. The chain combines TRBV19 with TRBJ1-1, with a possible D match to TRBD1 (6 bases). Germline V gives CDR1 LNHDA, CDR2 SQIVND (reference sequence). Trimming cost V 4 bases and J 4 bases, with 22 bases left between them. The CDR3 sequence is 17 residues long. CDR3 protein: CASSTNDRTPGSTEAFF. CDR3 DNA: TGTGCCAGTAGTACCAACGACAGGACCCCGGGTAGCACTGAAGCTTTCTTT.

CDR3 loop: CASSALNQPQHF. For the CDR3, the DNA is TGTGCCAGCAGTGCCCTCAATCAGCCCCAGCATTTT. The chain recombines TRBV6-1 with TRBJ1-5; D uncertain. CDR1 is MNHNS and CDR2 is SASEGT in the germline V gene. With 4 bases removed from V and 3 bases from J, the gap between germline ends came to 4 bases. This CDR3 contains 12 residues.

This clonotype was observed many times. The chain links TRBV27 to TRBJ2-7; D is perhaps TRBD1 (6 bases). This CDR3 is 15 amino acids long. Germline V gives CDR1 MNHEY, CDR2 SMNVEV (reference sequence). CDR3 protein: CAGPLSGHLSYEQYF. CDR3 coding DNA: TGTGCTGGGCCTTTGTCGGGACACCTCTCCTACGAGCAGTACTTC.

This clonotype has a count of ten or more. This sequence joins TRBV7-8 and TRBJ1-4; maybe TRBD1 (5 bases). The CDR3 extends over 15 amino acids. V was trimmed by 5 bases and J by 7 bases, leaving 17 bases between them. CDR1 and CDR2 (germline): SGHVS, FQNEAQ. The CDR3, as DNA: TGTGCCAGCAGCCGAAGATCAGTGACAGCTGAAAAACTGTTTTTT. This translates into CASSRRSVTAEKLFF.

The chain uses TRBV7-2 and TRBJ1-3; D gene uncertain. V shed 5 bases and J shed 8 bases, with 22 bases lying between them. The CDR3 runs 16 residues. Germline loops: CDR1 SGHTA, CDR2 FQGNSA. The CDR3, as DNA: TGTGCCAGCAGCCTAGTTTTCTCGAACCTCGGGGACACCATATATTTT. Amino acids: CASSLVFSNLGDTIYF. The full variable domain, in which reference TRBV7-2 and TRBJ1-3 provide the parts outside the CDR3, is GAGVSQSPSNKVTEKGKDVELRCDPISGHTALYWYRQSLGQGLEFLIYFQGNSAPDKSGLPSDRFSAERTGGSVSTLTIQRTQQEDSAVYLCASSLVFSNLGDTIYFGEGSWLTVV.

This clonotype was seen repeatedly, ten times or more. V usage is TRBV7-6 and J usage is TRBJ2-1; D is uncertain. The CDR3 runs to 11 residues. CDR1 is SGHVS and CDR2 is FNYEAQ in the germline V gene. V lost 1 base to trimming and J lost 13 bases, with 8 bases between them. CDR3 sequence (DNA): TGTGCCAGCAGCTTAGAGTTCCGACAGTTCTTC. Translation gives CASSLEFRQFF.

V gene TRBV12-3 or TRBV12-4 combines with J gene TRBJ2-7, with 13 bases matching TRBD2. J lost 2 bases, V lost 6 bases, and 4 bases had no gene match. The CDR3 contains 15 residues. The CDR3: CASRSGTSGTYEQYF. The CDR3 region has the DNA TGTGCCAGCAGATCCGGGACTAGCGGGACCTACGAGCAGTACTTC.

This chain links TRBV13 with TRBJ2-7; 10 nucleotides agree with TRBD1. The V gene's germline CDR1 is PRHDT and CDR2 FYEKMQ (reference sequence). V lost 5 bases and J lost 3; bases outside the gene matches: 7. This CDR3 spans 15 amino acids. In DNA, the CDR3 is TGTGCCAGCAGCGCACCGGGACAGGGGAGCTACGAGCAGTACTTC. It translates to CASSAPGQGSYEQYF.

This clonotype was counted ten times or more. The chain combines TRBV20-1 with TRBJ2-3, with 7 bases matching TRBD2. The CDR3 loop spans 15 amino acids. Per the germline V gene, CDR1 is DFQATT and CDR2 is SNEGSKA (reference sequence). With 6 bases clipped from V and 2 bases from J, the junction kept 11 bases outside the gene matches. CDR3 sequence: CSAPYWDYPTDTQYF. The CDR3 DNA follows: TGCAGTGCCCCCTACTGGGACTACCCCACAGATACGCAGTATTTT.

At least ten counts were recorded for this clonotype. CDR3 DNA sequence: TGTGCCAGCAGCCGGGACGGCACAGATACGCAGTATTTT. Translating gives CASSRDGTDTQYF. The V and J genes are TRBV5-6 and TRBJ2-3, with D possibly being TRBD1 or TRBD2 (5 bases each). Germline V gene data show CDR1 as SGHDT and CDR2 as YYEEEE. With 4 bases removed from V and 1 base from J, the gap between germline ends came to 7 bases. The CDR3 is 13 residues long.

This clonotype was picked up a small number of times. The gene calls are TRBV7-9 and TRBJ2-2; perhaps TRBD2 as D (5 bases). With 5 bases removed from V and 1 base from J, the gap between germline ends came to 14 bases. The CDR3 extends over 16 amino acids. Germline CDR1 reads SEHNR; CDR2 reads FQNEAQ (reference sequence). The DNA for the CDR3 is TGTGCCAGCAGCGTCCCGGACTCCAGGAACACCGGGGAGCTGTTTTTT. Translation: CASSVPDSRNTGELFF.